These T cell receptor beta chains were read from a single sample in a study of shared clonotypes between healthy human individuals. Sequencing used immunoSEQ multiplex PCR; TCRdb keeps in-frame clones, though not all of them. This table has approximately 640,000 clones, less than 95% appearing once. Sample: memory CD8+ T cells from PBMCs. These receptors came from a man aged 18 to 30 in good health. Some clones in this sample may be carry-over from other donors' samples. The CDR3 runs from the conserved cysteine through the conserved F or W. Fields, in order: V gene, J gene, D gene, clone size, CDR3 protein, CDR3 DNA. The D gene is left open where the match is weak. Size values are once, few and many counts, or a class for expanded clones, and some rows have none.

TRBV28	TRBJ2-7	TRBD2	-	CASSLASGFNEQYF	TGTGCCAGCAGTTTAGCTAGCGGGTTCAACGAGCAGTACTTC
TRBV6-5	TRBJ2-7	-	-	CASSYSIGRAYEQYF	TGTGCCAGCAGTTACTCGATTGGCAGGGCCTACGAGCAGTACTTC
TRBV5-5	TRBJ1-1	-	-	CASSLWVNTEAFF	TGTGCCAGCAGCTTGTGGGTGAACACTGAAGCTTTCTTT
TRBV7-9	TRBJ2-3	-	-	CASSLSTDTQYF	TGTGCCAGCAGCTTATCAACAGATACGCAGTATTTT
TRBV25-1	TRBJ2-7	-	-	CASSSGYEQYF	TGTGCCAGCAGCTCAGGCTACGAGCAGTACTTC
TRBV6-5	TRBJ1-2	-	-	CASSYRGAEHSGGYTF	TGTGCCAGCAGTTACCGGGGGGCAGAACATAGTGGTGGCTACACCTTC
TRBV27	TRBJ2-7	TRBD1	-	CASSFTGASYEQYF	TGTGCCAGCAGTTTCACAGGGGCCTCCTACGAGCAGTACTTC
TRBV7-9	TRBJ1-3	TRBD1	-	CASRDRGAGNTIYF	TGTGCCAGCAGGGACAGGGGGGCTGGAAACACCATATATTTT
TRBV11-2	TRBJ2-1	-	once	CASSRFGSGVGDEQFF	TGTGCCAGCAGCCGATTTGGCTCGGGAGTGGGAGATGAGCAGTTCTTC
TRBV7-8	TRBJ2-7	-	-	CASSGPRDHTYEQYF	TGTGCCAGCAGCGGGCCCCGGGACCACACCTACGAGCAGTACTTC
TRBV19	TRBJ2-1	TRBD2	once	CASSLGLDPYNEQFF	TGTGCCAGTAGTTTGGGACTAGACCCATACAATGAGCAGTTCTTC
TRBV5-1	TRBJ1-2	-	once	CASSLTGSVYGYTF	TGCGCCAGCAGCTTGACGGGATCGGTCTATGGCTACACCTTC
TRBV4-2	TRBJ2-7	-	-	CASSQGLSTIPDEQYF	TGTGCCAGCAGCCAAGGTTTGTCGACTATTCCGGACGAGCAGTACTTC
TRBV5-6	TRBJ2-2	-	-	CASSPNLVGELFF	TGTGCCAGCAGCCCTAATTTGGTCGGGGAGCTGTTTTTT
TRBV5-1	TRBJ2-7	TRBD1	few	CASSPSGRGQNEQYF	TGCGCCAGCAGCCCCTCTGGCAGGGGGCAAAACGAGCAGTACTTC
TRBV19	TRBJ2-1	-	-	CASTQGGYYNEQFF	TGTGCCAGTACCCAGGGGGGGTATTACAATGAGCAGTTCTTC
TRBV28	TRBJ1-1	-	-	CASSLGRMNTEAFF	TGTGCCAGCAGTTTGGGCAGGATGAACACTGAAGCTTTCTTT
TRBV11-2	TRBJ2-7	TRBD2	once	CASSFDPGTTPYEQYF	TGTGCCAGCAGCTTCGACCCCGGGACTACCCCCTACGAGCAGTACTTC
TRBV6-6	TRBJ1-5	-	few	CASSYRNSNQPQHF	TGTGCCAGCAGTTACAGGAATAGCAATCAGCCCCAGCATTTT
TRBV4-2	TRBJ1-4	TRBD1	-	CASSRPGTGEKLFF	TGTGCCAGCAGCCGCCCCGGGACAGGAGAAAAACTGTTTTTT
TRBV10-3	TRBJ2-1	TRBD2	-	CAISGREGRSYNEQFF	TGTGCCATCAGTGGGCGGGAGGGCCGCTCCTACAATGAGCAGTTCTTC
TRBV7-8	TRBJ2-7	-	-	CASSLAIEQYF	TGTGCCAGCAGCTTAGCCATCGAGCAGTACTTC
TRBV9	TRBJ1-4	-	-	CASSVGGSYNEKLFF	TGTGCCAGCAGCGTAGGGGGGAGTTATAATGAAAAACTGTTTTTT
TRBV27	TRBJ2-5	-	-	CASSPAEMVFDQETQYF	TGTGCCAGCAGTCCCGCAGAAATGGTTTTTGACCAAGAGACCCAGTACTTC
TRBV7-9	TRBJ2-7	TRBD2	-	CASSPGRVSGSTAEQYF	TGTGCCAGCAGCCCGGGCCGGGTTAGCGGGAGCACGGCCGAGCAGTACTTC
TRBV21-1	TRBJ1-1	-	-	CASSIRDAMNTEAFF	TGTGCCAGCAGCATCCGGGACGCCATGAACACTGAAGCTTTCTTT
TRBV4-1	TRBJ1-2	-	-	CASSQAVLNSTYGYTF	TGCGCCAGCAGCCAAGCGGTACTTAACAGTACTTATGGCTACACCTTC
TRBV7-9	TRBJ2-1	-	-	CASSLVITYNEQFF	TGTGCCAGCAGCTTAGTAATAACCTACAATGAGCAGTTCTTC
TRBV30	TRBJ2-2	-	-	CAWSVGVSPPWTGELFF	TGTGCCTGGAGTGTAGGGGTTTCACCACCCTGGACCGGGGAGCTGTTTTTT
TRBV28	TRBJ2-7	TRBD1	few	CASSLPRTGGNEQYF	TGTGCCAGCAGTTTACCAAGGACAGGGGGCAACGAGCAGTACTTC
TRBV6-1	TRBJ2-3	TRBD2	-	CASTGLAGVDTQYF	TGTGCCAGCACGGGACTAGCGGGAGTTGATACGCAGTATTTT
TRBV20-1	TRBJ2-3	-	-	CSASTGNTQYF	TGCAGTGCTAGTACTGGCAATACGCAGTATTTT
TRBV5-6	TRBJ2-3	-	-	CASSLTGTDTQYF	TGTGCCAGCAGCTTGACGGGCACAGATACGCAGTATTTT
TRBV9	TRBJ1-4	TRBD1	many	CASSPSGQTKNEKLFF	TGTGCCAGCAGCCCCTCGGGACAGACTAAAAATGAAAAACTGTTTTTT
TRBV5-5	TRBJ2-7	TRBD1	-	CASSSDRLYEQYF	TGTGCCAGCAGCTCGGACAGGCTCTACGAGCAGTACTTC
TRBV28	TRBJ1-1	-	-	CASSSPTENTEAFF	TGTGCCAGCAGTTCGCCGACGGAGAACACTGAAGCTTTCTTT
TRBV6-4	TRBJ2-3	-	many	CASSDGTSTDTQYF	TGTGCCAGCAGTGACGGGACTAGCACAGATACGCAGTATTTT
TRBV7-9	TRBJ2-2	-	-	CASSPWGANTGELFF	TGTGCCAGCAGCCCGTGGGGGGCGAACACCGGGGAGCTGTTTTTT
TRBV6-6	TRBJ1-5	-	-	CASSYLVAVSNQPQHF	TGTGCCAGCAGTTACTTGGTGGCCGTATCCAATCAGCCCCAGCATTTT
TRBV2	TRBJ1-4	TRBD1	-	CASSERQGTTNEKLFF	TGTGCCAGCAGTGAGAGACAGGGGACAACTAATGAAAAACTGTTTTTT
TRBV11-1	TRBJ2-5	-	once	CASSPNQETQYF	TGTGCCAGCAGCCCGAACCAAGAGACCCAGTACTTC
TRBV6-5	TRBJ2-7	TRBD1	-	CASSYLARGQVQGYF	TGTGCCAGCAGTTACCTTGCCAGGGGGCAAGTTCAAGGGTACTTC
TRBV9	TRBJ1-3	-	-	CASSVGGAPGNTIYF	TGTGCCAGCAGCGTAGGAGGGGCGCCTGGAAACACCATATATTTT
TRBV9	TRBJ2-7	TRBD1	many	CASSSGQGVTYEQYF	TGTGCCAGCAGCTCGGGACAGGGGGTGACCTACGAGCAGTACTTC
TRBV9	TRBJ1-3	TRBD1	-	CASSVTRTGVSGNTIYF	TGTGCCAGCAGCGTAACCCGTACAGGGGTCTCTGGAAACACCATATATTTT
TRBV19	TRBJ2-1	-	-	CASTPSRWASPSYNEQFF	TGTGCCAGTACCCCCTCCCGTTGGGCCTCCCCCTCCTACAATGAGCAGTTCTTC
TRBV13	TRBJ1-4	-	-	CASSLGAGSNEKLFF	TGTGCCAGCAGCTTAGGCGCAGGTAGTAATGAAAAACTGTTTTTT
TRBV7-9	TRBJ2-3	TRBD1	-	CASSLAGQGTTDTQYF	TGTGCCAGCAGCTTAGCCGGACAGGGCACCACAGATACGCAGTATTTT
TRBV6-5	TRBJ2-2	-	once	CASSYSSDWDTGELFF	TGTGCCAGCAGTTACTCGTCAGACTGGGACACCGGGGAGCTGTTTTTT
TRBV7-9	TRBJ2-1	TRBD2	-	CASRLADDSYNEQFF	TGTGCCAGCAGACTAGCGGACGACTCCTACAATGAGCAGTTCTTC
TRBV6-5	TRBJ2-7	TRBD1	-	CAPEAGQGYHEQYF	TGTGCCCCCGAGGCGGGACAGGGATACCACGAGCAGTACTTC
TRBV27	TRBJ2-7	TRBD2	few	CASKGREGPTYEQYF	TGTGCCAGCAAGGGGCGGGAGGGCCCCACCTACGAGCAGTACTTC
TRBV6-1	TRBJ2-7	-	once	CASSEGYDTSYEQYF	TGTGCCAGCAGTGAGGGGTATGACACCTCCTACGAGCAGTACTTC